This T cell receptor (beta chain) came from a study of human CD4 T cells and Enterobacteriaceae (dated by TCRdb to the early 2020s). The investigation overall reported the following: The reactivity of ex vivo clonotypes was inferred solely by matching the nucleotide sequences of those clonotypes to CFSE-low cultures from the same donors. Compared with specific clonotypes, broadly cross-reactive clonotypes seemed more expanded ex vivo, with 11 of 19 and about 65% of the roughly 34 falling in the top 5%.

Ends trimmed: V by 5 bases, J by 1 base; bases unmatched to a gene: 6. Counted from cysteine to phenylalanine, this CDR3 has 15 amino acids. The retained sequence is limited to the CDR3, 45 bases, with the frame set at the first base. The germline V gene gives CDR1 as SGHAT and CDR2 as FQNNGV. Memory CD4+ T cells, defined as all CD4+ cells except CD45RA+CCR7+CD95- naive cells, were FACS-sorted on a FACSAria III to over 95% purity. Blood from healthy donors came from blood donation centers in Switzerland. Positive selection with CD4 and CD14 magnetic microbeads was used to enrich total CD4+ T cells and monocytes. CD8+, CD14+, CD16+, CD56+, CD19+ and CD25-bright cells were excluded prior to sorting. In a couple of blood donors, total memory CD4+ T cells were sequenced directly ex vivo to assess in vivo expansion of bacteria-reactive clonotypes. Peripheral blood mononuclear cells were isolated from donor blood using Ficoll-Paque Plus.

With regard to this clone: Its antigen is still unknown. Base-call qualities are not available, and no considerably larger clone is one nucleotide away.

The ex vivo total memory CD4+ samples were sequenced at deep level, which gave a detection sensitivity of one cell in 200,000. The QIAamp DNA Micro Kit was used to extract genomic DNA from cell pellets, and the quantity and purity of the genomic DNA were checked by spectrophotometry. The immunoSEQ multiplex PCR assay was used to amplify the TCR Vbeta CDR3 regions. The Illumina HiSeq platform was used to sequence the amplicons. Each retrieved sequence was 87 nucleotides long and included the CDR3 region. Concerning the study's data processing: A clonotype was defined as a unique productive TCR Vbeta nucleotide sequence and was quantified by productive template frequency from ImmunoSEQ Analyzer V3.0. Expanded clonotypes were defined by a threshold at the top 5th percentile of each frequency-ranked repertoire. Repertoire overlap was calculated as Chao-Jaccard with the R package fossil and was visualized by nonmetric multidimensional scaling with the R package MASS. The source is immuneACCESS, and TCRdb retained only in-frame sequences with V and J called. Part of the clones is not carried over; for the studies checked, unresolved V genes explain less than half of this, and the remainder is unexplained. V, J and clone size derive from that table, while D and trimming were established from the DNA sequence. Present in this sample are roughly 28,000 clones, about 82% of which were seen just once. The ten largest account for around 0.96% of the sample.

The sequence came from a human donor in good health. The sequencing sample was made of memory CD4+ T cells from blood. In light of the paper, this sample's cell subset or site label describes: total memory CD4 T cells sorted directly ex vivo, unstimulated. The chain employs TRBV11-2 and TRBJ1-1; 8 central nucleotides agree with TRBD1. The CDR3 corresponds to CASSGNRGGNTEAFF. The nucleotides are TGTGCCAGCAGCGGTAACAGGGGGGGGAACACTGAAGCTTTCTTT. Joined to the reference TRBV11-2 and TRBJ1-1 proteins, this CDR3 gives the full variable domain: EAGVAQSPRYKIIEKRQSVAFWCNPISGHATLYWYQQILGQGPKLLIQFQNNGVVDDSQLPKDRFSAERLKGVDSTLKIQPAKLEDSAVYLCASSGNRGGNTEAFFGQGTRLTVV.